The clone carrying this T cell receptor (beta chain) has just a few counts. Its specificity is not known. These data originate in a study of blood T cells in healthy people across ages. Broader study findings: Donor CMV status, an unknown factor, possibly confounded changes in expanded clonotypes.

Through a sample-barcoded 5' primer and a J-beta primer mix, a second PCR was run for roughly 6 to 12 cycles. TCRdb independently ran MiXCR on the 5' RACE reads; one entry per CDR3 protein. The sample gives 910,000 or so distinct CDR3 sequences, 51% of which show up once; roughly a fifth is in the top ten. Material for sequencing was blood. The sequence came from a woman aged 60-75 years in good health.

As DNA, the CDR3 is TGTGCCAGCAGTCGGGACAGGTACACAGATACGCAGTATTTT. This codes for CASSRDRYTDTQYF. The J gene is TRBJ2-3, the V gene TRBV2, with 8 bases matching TRBD1. This CDR3 has 14 amino acids. The V gene's germline CDR1 is SNHLY and CDR2 FYNNEI. Trimming removed 5 bases from V and 2 bases from J; junction bases left unmatched: 3.